This T cell receptor beta chain emerged from a study of blood T cells in healthy people across ages (dated by TCRdb to 2013 to 2016). For the study in its entirety: In model experiments, template switching captured about one uniquely barcoded TCR beta cDNA molecule for every two T cells. The study measured age-related changes in TCR beta repertoire diversity using deep sequencing normalized with unique cDNA molecular identifiers. Donors of different ages were randomly distributed across sequencing lanes to avoid experimental bias. Two additional independent replicas of 1 million unique cDNA reads from the same blood draw were analyzed for two donors (one aged 18 to 30 and one aged 80 or older). The donors were divided into four age groups: young (average about 16 years), middle-aged (under 40), aged (around 59) and long-lived (roughly 82).

Receptor libraries were prepared by 5' RACE. Sequencer: Illumina HiSeq 2500. A second roughly 6 to 12 cycle PCR used a sample-barcoded 5' primer and a J-beta primer mix. A unique molecular identifier was introduced onto each TCR beta cDNA molecule by a template-switch 5' adaptor carrying 12 random nucleotides. At least 3 million CDR3-containing paired-end reads were obtained from each sample. The Mint cDNA synthesis kit, primed by a TRBC-specific oligonucleotide, was used to synthesize first-strand cDNA from all RNA. Following uracil-DNA glycosylase treatment, all cDNA underwent a first 18-cycle PCR with the universal primers M1SS and BC2_uni_R. The original methods were these. Each sample was normalized by randomly selecting 1 million high-quality reads, each carrying a distinct molecular identifier. Reads sharing molecular identifiers were discarded rather than binned into consensus sequences. MiTCR, set to a Q25 quality threshold and the strictest error-elimination algorithm, was used for CDR3 identification, clonotype clustering and error correction. Lower-bound total TCR beta diversity was estimated with a nonparametric unseen species model using Euler transformation. TCRdb reanalyzed the raw reads on its own, using fastp at Q25 for trimming and MiXCR for clone calling, and kept in-frame beta chains. Each CDR3 protein gets just one entry, which takes the most common genes and DNA from the rows behind it. Here the V and J calls rest on TCRdb's processing, not on the authors' analysis. The sample table records approximately 800,000 distinct CDR3 sequences; about 56% of these occur just once. The ten largest make up 20% to 30% of the sample.

Reading the germline V gene (reference sequence) gives CDR1 SGHKS and CDR2 YYEKEE. V gives up 4 bases and J gives up 1 base, and the segment between their germline ends measures 17 bases. The CDR3, from cysteine to phenylalanine, totals 16 residues. Only the CDR3 region is kept as DNA, spanning 48 bases read in frame from base 1. This clonotype was counted a few times. Its antigen is still unknown. Per-base qualities were not stored, and no clone one base away is much larger. The donors were about 40 Caucasian individuals from Russia, aged 6 to 90 years, who were systemically healthy. Each donor gave around 9.8 milliliters of peripheral blood, collected into EDTA-treated Vacutainer tubes. Ficoll-Paque density-gradient centrifugation was used to isolate PBMCs, with at least 6.5 million per sample. Total RNA was extracted from PBMCs with Trizol reagent, with at least 6 micrograms obtained per sample. The percentages of naive CD45RAhigh/CD27high T cells were determined by flow cytometry on a PBMC aliquot from every donor.

Results the study describes overall, beyond this receptor: The long-lived group showed more naive CD4+ T cells, fewer expanded clones and increased TCR diversity than the aged group, suggesting age selection. Conclusive comparison of naive and antigen-experienced compartments was prevented by the profiling of bulk unsorted PBMCs. As age increased, observed TCR beta diversity per million T cells dropped in a roughly linear way, and a significant reduction was already evident by age roughly 36. The percentage of naive T cells measured by flow cytometry correlated strongly with observed TCR beta diversity. Estimates of total diversity based on one million sequenced T cells were regarded as lower bounds and as underestimates. Because donor CMV infection status was unknown, age-related changes in expanded clonotypes were potentially confounded.

Sequencing input: blood. The clonotype originates from a man aged 40-49 years in good health. Recombination connected TRBV5-5 to TRBJ2-5; perhaps TRBD2 is the D gene, with 6 bases matching. The CDR3 reads as follows: CASSRIGGALQETQYF. The DNA is TGTGCCAGCAGCCGGATCGGAGGGGCCCTCCAAGAGACCCAGTACTTC.